In this sample, the clone carrying this T cell receptor beta chain turned up a few times. This CDR3 has 17 amino acids. The germline CDR1 and CDR2 sequences are KGHSH and LQKENI. V lost 3 bases, J lost 4 bases, and 9 bases stayed unmatched. These data originate in a study of T cells in Graves' hyperthyroidism and ophthalmopathy. TCR beta CDR3 regions were amplified from RNA transcripts. First-round RT-PCR of the TCR CDR3 relied on the HTBI primer set. MiXCR was run by TCRdb on the multiplex PCR reads, yielding one entry per CDR3 protein. The data hold more than 500,000 distinct CDR3 sequences, with more than 15% observed a single time.

The sample was blood. The chain carries TRBV18 and TRBJ1-5, with 10 positions matching TRBD1. The receptor was isolated from a young woman with Graves' ophthalmopathy. The CDR3 bases are TGTGCCAGCTCACCTGACAGGGGGCTAACAATAAATCAGCCCCAGCATTTT. Its translation is CASSPDRGLTINQPQHF. Drawing the rest from reference TRBV18 and TRBJ1-5, the complete variable domain is NAGVMQNPRHLVRRRGQEARLRCSPMKGHSHVYWYRQLPEEGLKFMVYLQKENIIDESGMPKERFSAEFPKEGPSILRIQQVVRGDSAAYFCASSPDRGLTINQPQHFGDGTRLSIL.